Below, 18 T cell receptor beta chains from the same sample are listed, as sequenced in a study of T cells after yellow fever vaccination. In TCRdb, the 5' RACE reads were re-called with MiXCR into one record per CDR3 protein. The sample contains some 300,000 distinct CDR3 sequences, 7.5% to 9% of which appear only once. The source was CD4+ T cells sorted from PBMCs, collected 5 days after the yellow fever booster vaccination. The receptors originated from a man aged 18 to 29 who received the YFV17D yellow fever vaccine.

This clonotype was found a few times. The rearrangement joins TRBV7-9 to TRBJ2-7; 9 bases line up with TRBD1. The J segment lost 2 bases and the V segment lost 2 bases, leaving 7 bases of the junction unmatched. Germline V gene sequence: CDR1 SEHNR, CDR2 FQNEAQ (reference sequence). This CDR3 is 16 amino acids long. The CDR3 protein is CASSLSSGTGPYEQYF. As DNA, the CDR3 is TGTGCCAGCAGCTTAAGTTCTGGGACAGGGCCCTACGAGCAGTACTTC.

This clonotype was seen a handful of times. The V gene is TRBV7-4, the J gene TRBJ1-5; 7 nucleotides align to TRBD1. The V segment lost 5 bases and the J segment 9 bases; nucleotides outside the gene matches: 19. The CDR3 spans 17 residues. Germline CDR1 is SGHVT and CDR2 is SQSDAQ. CDR3 residues: CASSGPPTGTALGPQHF. The DNA for the CDR3 is TGTGCCAGCAGCGGACCGCCAACCGGGACAGCCTTGGGGCCCCAGCATTTT.

In this sample, this clonotype turned up many times. The V call is TRBV4-3, the J call TRBJ2-4, with D unresolved. The germline V and J ends were trimmed by 1 base and 5 bases, with 6 bases remaining between them. The germline gives CDR1 LGHNA, CDR2 YSLEER. The CDR3 length is 13 residues. CDR3 DNA: TGCGCCAGCAGCCAAGTTGGGGAAAACATTCAGTACTTC. This sequence encodes CASSQVGENIQYF.

This clonotype was counted many times. The rearrangement joins TRBV9 to TRBJ2-5; D gene unclear. V lost 0 bases and J 5 bases, leaving 8 bases between the germline ends. The CDR3 length is 13 residues. CDR1 is SGDLS, CDR2 YYNGEE, per germline. The CDR3 sequence is CASSVDWMETQYF. The CDR3, as DNA: TGTGCCAGCAGCGTAGATTGGATGGAGACCCAGTACTTC.

This clonotype was seen more than once but under ten times. The chain combines TRBV7-2 with TRBJ1-2, with D possibly being TRBD1 (5 bases). V lost 5 bases to trimming and J lost 2 bases, with 12 bases between them. CDR1 is SGHTA, CDR2 FQGNSA, per germline. The CDR3 extends over 14 amino acids. The CDR3 DNA follows: TGTGCCAGCAGCAAAAGGGAGGGGAACTATGGCTACACCTTC. Translating gives CASSKREGNYGYTF.

This clonotype was counted a few times. The rearrangement links TRBV5-1 to TRBJ2-3; 7 nucleotides match TRBD1. The germline V gene encodes CDR1 SGHRS and CDR2 YFSETQ. Trimming at V came to 7 bases and at J to 3 bases, leaving 8 bases not matched to a gene. The CDR3 extends over 14 amino acids. CDR3 nucleotide sequence: TGCGCCAGCTACTGGCAGGGGGTTACAGATACGCAGTATTTT. It yields the protein CASYWQGVTDTQYF.

Worth noting for this clonotype: A single base separates this from a much larger clone, so it may be a read error. The chain uses TRBV4-3 and TRBJ2-2, with D perhaps matching TRBD1 (6 bases). Trimming stripped 4 bases from V and 3 bases from J, with 15 bases between. Germline CDR1 LGHNA, CDR2 YSLEER. The CDR3 sequence is 16 residues long. Written as DNA, the CDR3 is TGCGCCAGCAGCCCATCCTGGACAGCGTACACCGGGGAGCTGTTTTTT. Protein product: CASSPSWTAYTGELFF.

This clonotype was recorded a few times. The rearrangement joins TRBV7-8 to TRBJ2-2; possibly TRBD1 for D (5 bases). V lost 5 bases and J lost 3, with 16 bases in between. The germline V gene encodes CDR1 SGHVS and CDR2 FQNEAQ. This CDR3 spans 16 amino acids. CDR3 bases: TGTGCCAGCAGCCCAGTGGGCAGGGCGGACACCGGGGAGCTGTTTTTT. It is translated as CASSPVGRADTGELFF.

The chain is built from TRBV3-1 and TRBJ1-2; no clear D. CDR3 length: 13 residues. Germline values: CDR1 LGHDT, CDR2 YNNKEL (reference sequence). V was clipped by 6 bases and J by 8 bases, with 16 bases between them. The chain's CDR3 is CASSRMLNGGYTF. In nucleotides, the CDR3 is TGTGCCAGCAGTCGAATGCTAAACGGAGGCTACACCTTC.

This clonotype was recorded at least ten times. The rearrangement joins TRBV12-3 or TRBV12-4 to TRBJ2-7; D is possibly TRBD1 (6 bases). The germline V and J ends were trimmed by 6 bases and 5 bases, with 8 bases remaining between them. CDR3 size: 11 residues. This chain's CDR3 is CASSRGHEQYF. Written as DNA, the CDR3 is TGTGCCAGCAGCAGGGGTCACGAGCAGTACTTC.

The chain links TRBV7-9 to TRBJ2-3, with 10 bases matching TRBD2. The V gene end was trimmed by 4 bases and the J gene end by 6 bases; junction bases not matched to a gene: 7. The length of the CDR3 is 15 residues. The germline V gene has CDR1 SEHNR and CDR2 FQNEAQ (reference sequence). The CDR3 DNA reads as TGTGCCAGCAGCTCAAGAGCGGGGGGGCTTGATACGCAGTATTTT. As protein: CASSSRAGGLDTQYF.

The table lists this clonotype with many counts. The gene calls are TRBV6-1 and TRBJ1-2, with D possibly matching TRBD1 (6 bases). CDR1 MNHNS and CDR2 SASEGT come from the germline V gene. Deletions cut 5 bases from V and 3 bases from J, with 10 bases between. This CDR3 has 13 residues. The CDR3 is CASSPDSDYGYTF. DNA of the CDR3: TGTGCCAGCAGTCCGGACAGTGACTATGGCTACACCTTC.

In this sample, this clonotype turned up many times. The V call is TRBV4-3, the J call TRBJ2-1; 9 bases line up with TRBD2. The V gene end was trimmed by 4 bases and the J gene end by 7 bases; junction bases not matched to a gene: 2. CDR1 and CDR2 (germline): LGHNA, YSLEER. The CDR3 extends over 13 amino acids. The CDR3 DNA sequence: TGCGCCAGCAGCCGGGGACTAGCTAATGAGCAGTTCTTC. Its translation: CASSRGLANEQFF.

The rearrangement joins TRBV7-9 to TRBJ1-1, with D unclear. The CDR3 totals 12 residues. Germline values: CDR1 SEHNR, CDR2 FQNEAQ (reference sequence). V lost 1 base, J lost 9 bases, and 9 bases lay in between. The CDR3 here is CASSLETSQAFF. As DNA, the CDR3 is TGTGCCAGCAGCTTAGAAACAAGCCAAGCTTTCTTT.

This clonotype has more than one count but fewer than ten. The chain recombines TRBV5-1 with TRBJ2-5, with 10 nucleotides matching TRBD2. The CDR3 covers 16 residues. Losses at the gene ends were 0 bases for V and 5 bases for J; bases not matched to a gene: 7. CDR1 is SGHRS, CDR2 YFSETQ, per germline. As DNA, the CDR3 is TGCGCCAGCAGCTTGGGATCGAGCGGGGGGGCCGAGACCCAGTACTTC. Translating gives CASSLGSSGGAETQYF. Filled out from reference TRBV5-1 and TRBJ2-5, the complete variable domain reads KAGVTQTPRYLIKTRGQQVTLSCSPISGHRSVSWYQQTPGQGLQFLFEYFSETQRNKGNFPGRFSGRQFSNSRSEMNVSTLELGDSALYLCASSLGSSGGAETQYFGPGTRLLVL.

In DNA form, the CDR3 reads TGTGCCAGCAGCTTAGGTCAGGGGCAGGATGAAGCTTTCTTT. This codes for CASSLGQGQDEAFF. The J gene is TRBJ1-1, the V gene TRBV7-9, with a possible D match to TRBD1 (6 bases). The V gene's germline CDR1 is SEHNR and CDR2 FQNEAQ (reference sequence). V lost 1 base and J lost 7, with 13 bases in between. The CDR3 contains 14 residues.

This clonotype was seen a handful of times. The V gene is TRBV6-1, the J gene TRBJ1-3, with D maybe TRBD1 (5 bases). The CDR3 runs 12 residues. CDR1 and CDR2 from the germline V gene are MNHNS and SASEGT. V was pared by 8 bases and J by 4 bases, with 9 bases between. The CDR3: CASQTDGNTIYF. CDR3 DNA: TGTGCCAGCCAGACAGACGGAAACACCATATATTTT.

The V call is TRBV4-2, the J call TRBJ1-3; 10 nucleotides agree with TRBD1. Germline V gene sequence: CDR1 LGHNA, CDR2 YNFKEQ. V dropped 4 bases and J dropped 4; count of bases not matched to a gene: 7. CDR3 length: 16 amino acids. The CDR3 sequence is CASSPSDRGRGNTIYF. DNA of the CDR3: TGTGCCAGCAGCCCATCAGACAGGGGGCGGGGAAACACCATATATTTT.